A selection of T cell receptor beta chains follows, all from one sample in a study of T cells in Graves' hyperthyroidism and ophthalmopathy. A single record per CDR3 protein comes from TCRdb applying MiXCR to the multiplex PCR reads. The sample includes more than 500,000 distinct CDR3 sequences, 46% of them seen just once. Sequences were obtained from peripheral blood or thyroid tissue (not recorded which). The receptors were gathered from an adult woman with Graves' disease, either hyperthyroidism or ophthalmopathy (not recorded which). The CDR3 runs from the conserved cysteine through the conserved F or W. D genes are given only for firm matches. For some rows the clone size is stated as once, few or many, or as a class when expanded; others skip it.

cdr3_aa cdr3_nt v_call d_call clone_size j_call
CASRPDKTYEQYF TGTGCCAGCAGGCCAGACAAAACCTACGAGCAGTACTTC TRBV7-3 - - TRBJ2-7
CASSSRRNEQYF TGTGCCAGCAGTTCGCGGCGGAACGAGCAGTACTTC TRBV28 - - TRBJ2-7
CASSETGTGGNQPQHF TGTGCCAGCAGTGAAACCGGGACAGGGGGTAATCAGCCCCAGCATTTT TRBV25-1 TRBD1 many TRBJ1-5
CASSLRVPINSPLHF TGTGCCAGCAGTTTAAGAGTGCCCATCAATTCACCCCTCCACTTT TRBV12-3/TRBV12-4 - - TRBJ1-6
CATSDTREQYF TGTGCCACCAGCGATACACGCGAGCAGTACTTC TRBV15 - - TRBJ2-7
CASSLEGANEKLFF TGTGCCAGCAGTTTAGAAGGGGCCAATGAAAAACTGTTTTTT TRBV12-3/TRBV12-4 - - TRBJ1-4
CASSRMDGAYEQYF TGTGCCAGCAGCCGGATGGACGGAGCCTACGAGCAGTACTTC TRBV7-9 - many TRBJ2-7
CSASGRNYGYTF TGCAGTGCTAGCGGACGGAACTATGGCTACACCTTC TRBV20-1 - many TRBJ1-2
CASSFAGGSGVETQYF TGTGCTAGCAGCTTCGCTGGCGGGAGTGGGGTGGAGACCCAGTACTTC TRBV7-7 TRBD2 - TRBJ2-5
CSVTGTLYEQYF TGCAGCGTTACGGGGACGCTATACGAGCAGTACTTC TRBV29-1 - - TRBJ2-7
CASSYTGVGQAGGETQYF TGTGCCAGCAGCTACACCGGGGTGGGACAGGCAGGAGGGGAGACCCAGTACTTC TRBV28 TRBD1 once TRBJ2-5
CAISESGTSGRSYEQYF TGTGCCATCAGTGAGTCCGGGACTAGCGGGAGAAGCTACGAGCAGTACTTC TRBV10-3 TRBD2 few TRBJ2-7
CASSITSGGRYGYTF TGTGCCAGTAGTATAACCTCAGGGGGAAGATATGGCTACACCTTC TRBV19 TRBD1 once TRBJ1-2
CSAGVGTGGDGYTF TGCAGTGCCGGGGTTGGGACAGGGGGCGATGGCTACACCTTC TRBV20-1 TRBD1 - TRBJ1-2
CSARDLQEEQYF TGCAGTGCCCGGGACCTTCAAGAGGAGCAGTACTTC TRBV20-1 - medium-sized TRBJ2-7
CSVAGTYGGEQYF TGCAGCGTCGCCGGGACATACGGTGGCGAGCAGTACTTC TRBV29-1 - - TRBJ2-7
CASSAGLAFDTQYF TGTGCCAGCAGCGCGGGACTAGCCTTCGATACGCAGTATTTT TRBV9 TRBD2 once TRBJ2-3
CASSVVTF TGTGCCAGCAGCGTAGTGACTTTC TRBV9 - few TRBJ2-6
CASTTGLAGDGTQYF TGTGCCAGTACCACGGGACTAGCGGGAGACGGGACCCAGTACTTC TRBV19 TRBD2 few TRBJ2-5
CASHTLGSNQPQHF TGTGCCAGCCATACCCTTGGAAGCAATCAGCCCCAGCATTTT TRBV2 - many TRBJ1-5
CASSQDRRELSVGELFF TGTGCCAGCAGCCAAGATCGTCGGGAGCTCAGTGTCGGGGAGCTGTTTTTT TRBV4-2 - - TRBJ2-2
CASSLGGGSTEAFF TGTGCCAGCAGTTTAGGAGGGGGGAGCACTGAAGCTTTCTTT TRBV12-3/TRBV12-4 - - TRBJ1-1
CASSSEGLAGPYEQYF TGTGCCAGCAGTAGCGAGGGACTAGCGGGACCCTACGAGCAGTACTTC TRBV6-6 TRBD2 - TRBJ2-7
CASSFMETQYF TGTGCCAGCAGTTTCATGGAGACCCAGTACTTC TRBV27 - many TRBJ2-5
CASSPGPGTGGYEQYF TGTGCCAGCAGCCCTGGACCCGGGACAGGGGGTTACGAGCAGTACTTC TRBV7-6 TRBD1 - TRBJ2-7
CATSDPRQGQPQHF TGTGCCACCAGTGATCCACGACAGGGACAGCCCCAGCATTTT TRBV24-1 TRBD1 few TRBJ1-5
CSPKGGAETQYF TGCAGCCCGAAGGGGGGCGCGGAGACCCAGTACTTC TRBV29-1 - - TRBJ2-5
CAISGTSGGYQETQYF TGTGCCATCAGTGGGACTAGCGGGGGATACCAAGAGACCCAGTACTTC TRBV10-3 TRBD2 few TRBJ2-5
CSARQFSGKETQYF TGCAGTGCTAGACAATTTAGCGGGAAAGAGACCCAGTACTTC TRBV20-1 TRBD2 - TRBJ2-5
CSVIRSATDTQYF TGCAGCGTGATCAGGAGTGCCACAGATACGCAGTATTTT TRBV29-1 - many TRBJ2-3
CASSLGGISGNTIYF TGTGCCAGCAGCTTAGGTGGTATCTCTGGAAACACCATATATTTT TRBV7-2 - many TRBJ1-3
CASSLAGGSETQYF TGTGCCAGCAGTTTAGCGGGAGGCAGCGAGACCCAGTACTTC TRBV12-3/TRBV12-4 - - TRBJ2-5
CAITTHVDPLGTQYF TGTGCCATCACTACCCATGTGGACCCTTTGGGGACCCAGTACTTC TRBV27 - few TRBJ2-5
CASRGLAGSYEQYF TGTGCCAGCAGGGGACTAGCGGGGTCCTACGAGCAGTACTTC TRBV2 TRBD2 - TRBJ2-7
CASRNTGKSYEQYF TGTGCCAGCAGAAACACAGGGAAATCCTACGAGCAGTACTTC TRBV12-3/TRBV12-4 - - TRBJ2-7